This T cell receptor beta chain is drawn from a study of T cell responses to AZD1222 COVID-19 vaccine. General study points: White British ancestry dominated among donors, who included more females, and clonal diversity was possibly underestimated. Repertoires were sampled only after the peak T cell response. When two AZD1222 doses had been given, Spike-specific TCR breadth and depth rose.

A single count supports this clone. Its specificity is unknown. This table comes from immunoSEQ multiplex PCR, and its TCRdb copy is limited to in-frame clones, with some not included. The top ten hold 2.8% of the sample, which has some 140,000 clones, more than 85% seen once. Germline loops: CDR1 SGHDN, CDR2 FVKESK. This CDR3 region has 17 residues. Trimming cost V 0 bases and J 2 bases, with 14 bases left between them. The TCR was taken from an adult in good health. This specimen was peripheral blood, taken on day 0 of AZD1222 vaccination. V and J are TRBV14 and TRBJ1-3, with D perhaps matching TRBD1 (5 bases). CDR3 in DNA: TGTGCCAGCAGCCAAGACCCGGGACGGATTACTGGAAACACCATATATTTT. Protein product: CASSQDPGRITGNTIYF.